One and the same sample provided the 25 T cell receptor beta chains below, sequenced in a study of early T cells in non-severe SARS-CoV-2 infection. TCRdb called the 5' RACE reads again in MiXCR, with one record for every CDR3 protein. The table records around 58,000 distinct CDR3 sequences, around 4.7% of them present only once. The sample taken for sequencing was whole blood. These TCRs come from an adult who was a healthcare worker with PCR-confirmed SARS-CoV-2 infection or an uninfected control (not recorded which).

Notes on this clonotype: A read error may be the cause here, since a much bigger clone is one base away. The chain has TRBV10-3 and TRBJ1-6; D is possibly TRBD1 (5 bases). Between the trimmed V and J ends, which lost 6 bases and 10 bases, there was a span of 13 bases. The CDR3 is 13 residues long. Germline CDR1 ENHRY, CDR2 SYGVKD. The CDR3: CAISRDPKSPLHF. The CDR3, as DNA: TGTGCCATCAGCCGGGACCCGAAATCACCCCTCCACTTT.

In its sample, this clonotype was seen many times. This sequence joins TRBV5-1 and TRBJ2-3; D call uncertain. Between the trimmed V and J ends, which lost 4 bases and 0 bases, there was a span of 12 bases. Germline loops: CDR1 SGHRS, CDR2 YFSETQ. The CDR3 is made up of 15 amino acids. In DNA, the CDR3 is TGCGCCAGCAGCATTGAGGAATCTAGCACAGATACGCAGTATTTT. Protein: CASSIEESSTDTQYF.

The CDR3 coding sequence is TGCAGCGTTGAAGATCTTCCGGGAGCAGATACGCAGTATTTT. Its translation is CSVEDLPGADTQYF. This rearrangement joins TRBV29-1 to TRBJ2-3; TRBD2 is a possible D gene (6 bases). The CDR3 contains 14 residues. Germline CDR1 and CDR2: SQVTM and ANQGSEA. V lost 0 bases and J 4 bases, leaving 11 bases between the germline ends.

V is TRBV27 and J is TRBJ2-5; 7 nucleotides line up with TRBD1. Germline V gene sequence: CDR1 MNHEY, CDR2 SMNVEV (reference sequence). The trim removed 1 base at V and 5 bases at J, leaving 4 bases unmatched. This CDR3 is 14 amino acids long. This CDR3 reads CASSLFSRGETQYF. The CDR3 coding sequence is TGTGCCAGCAGTTTATTTTCCAGGGGGGAGACCCAGTACTTC.

This clonotype came up many times. This chain connects TRBV30 to TRBJ2-7, with 8 positions matching TRBD2. This CDR3 has 15 amino acids. The junction had 11 bases not matched to a gene; V was cut back by 2 bases and J by 5 bases. Germline lookup yields CDR1 GTSNPN and CDR2 SVGIG (reference sequence). This CDR3 reads CAWSLGLAGTDEQYF. The CDR3 coding sequence is TGTGCCTGGAGTTTAGGTTTAGCGGGAACGGACGAGCAGTACTTC.

This clonotype was seen only a few times. The V call is TRBV4-2, the J call TRBJ1-6; no clear D. The CDR3 totals 15 residues. Germline V gene lookup returns CDR1 LGHNA and CDR2 YNFKEQ. V was cut by 1 base and J by 8 bases, with 12 bases left in between. This chain's CDR3 is CASSQGSLRDSPLHF. The CDR3 region has the DNA TGTGCCAGCAGCCAAGGTTCTCTGAGAGATTCACCCCTCCACTTT.

The sample holds a few counts of this clonotype. This chain connects TRBV7-2 to TRBJ1-6; TRBD1 might be the D (6 bases). This CDR3 is built from 15 residues. Germline loops: CDR1 SGHTA, CDR2 FQGNSA. Between the trimmed V and J ends, which lost 5 bases and 9 bases, there was a span of 17 bases. CDR3 protein: CASSATGNGLSPLHF. The CDR3 bases are TGTGCCAGCAGCGCTACAGGGAATGGGCTTTCACCCCTCCACTTT.

Only a few counts were recorded for this clonotype. The chain uses TRBV20-1 and TRBJ1-1; D unclear. The CDR3 spans 11 residues. Trimming left V 6 bases short and J 7 bases short, with 12 bases between. CDR1 is DFQATT, CDR2 SNEGSKA, per germline (reference sequence). CDR3 region: CSARRQNEAFF. The CDR3 DNA sequence: TGCAGTGCCAGGAGGCAGAATGAAGCTTTCTTT.

This clonotype was found many times. The chain combines TRBV27 with TRBJ2-7; 8 nucleotides agree with TRBD2. This CDR3 is built from 15 residues. Germline loops: CDR1 MNHEY, CDR2 SMNVEV (reference sequence). Trimming at V came to 3 bases and at J to 3 bases, leaving 7 bases not matched to a gene. The CDR3 sequence: CASSLSGSGNYEQYF. The CDR3 DNA reads TGTGCCAGCAGTTTGTCGGGTAGCGGGAACTACGAGCAGTACTTC.

Ten or more counts support this clonotype. V usage is TRBV13 and J usage is TRBJ2-1, with D perhaps given as TRBD1 or TRBD2 (5 bases each). CDR1 and CDR2 from the germline V gene are PRHDT and FYEKMQ (reference sequence). This CDR3 has 15 residues. The V gene lost 6 bases and the J gene lost 11 bases, with 23 bases spanning the gap. CDR3 nucleotides: TGTGCCAGCAGTCCTACAGCAGACCGGGGCCTGAAGCAGTTCTTC. Encoded protein: CASSPTADRGLKQFF. The entire variable domain, with the rest obtained from reference TRBV13 and TRBJ2-1, is as follows: AAGVIQSPRHLIKEKRETATLKCYPIPRHDTVYWYQQGPGQDPQFLISFYEKMQSDKGSIPDRFSAQQFSDYHSELNMSSLELGDSALYFCASSPTADRGLKQFFGPGTRLTVL.

The sample holds a few counts of this clonotype. The V call is TRBV29-1, the J call TRBJ2-5, with 14 bases aligning to TRBD2. V was clipped by 3 bases and J by 4 bases; unmatched bases: 1. Germline V gives CDR1 SQVTM, CDR2 ANQGSEA. The CDR3 length is 14 residues. The CDR3 loop is CSVDGLAGGETQYF. The CDR3 DNA sequence: TGCAGCGTTGACGGACTAGCGGGAGGAGAGACCCAGTACTTC.

This clonotype was recorded many times. The chain carries TRBV24-1 and TRBJ1-1, with a weak D call TRBD1 (6 bases). The germline CDR1 and CDR2 sequences are KGHDR and SFDVKD. V was pared by 3 bases and J by 7 bases, with 11 bases between. CDR3 size: 13 residues. The CDR3 DNA is TGTGCCACCAGTGATCCAGGGGACGGTGAAGCTTTCTTT. This codes for CATSDPGDGEAFF.

This clonotype was seen a few times. This rearrangement joins TRBV3-1 to TRBJ2-1; D ambiguous. Trimming stripped 0 bases from V and 9 bases from J, with 9 bases between. Germline CDR1 reads LGHDT; CDR2 reads YNNKEL (reference sequence). The CDR3 covers 13 residues. Here the CDR3 reads CASSQEGYGEQFF. DNA for the CDR3: TGTGCCAGCAGCCAAGAGGGGTACGGTGAGCAGTTCTTC.

The chain combines TRBV15 with TRBJ1-2; D not certain. Germline V gene lookup returns CDR1 LNHNV and CDR2 YYDKDF (reference sequence). This CDR3 has 15 amino acids. Trimming left V 1 base short and J 2 bases short, with 11 bases between. CDR3 DNA: TGTGCCACCAGCAGAGTCGTTCCACCCAACTATGGCTACACCTTC. Protein product: CATSRVVPPNYGYTF.

This clonotype was seen repeatedly, ten times or more. In DNA form, the CDR3 reads TGTGCCAGCAGTCCTAGCGGGAGGTACGCCGGGGAGCTGTTTTTT. Translation: CASSPSGRYAGELFF. The rearrangement links TRBV13 to TRBJ2-2; TRBD2 matches 11 bases. CDR3 length equals 15 residues. The V gene's germline CDR1 is PRHDT and CDR2 FYEKMQ (reference sequence). V was clipped by 6 bases and J by 6 bases; unmatched bases: 6.

This clonotype was detected only a few times. The gene calls are TRBV20-1 and TRBJ1-4, with D possibly being TRBD1 (6 bases). Per the germline V gene, CDR1 is DFQATT and CDR2 is SNEGSKA (reference sequence). Trimming pared 0 bases from V and 10 bases from J, leaving 15 bases between. CDR3 length: 14 residues. CDR3 residues: CSARDPGTTGKLFF. CDR3 nucleotide sequence: TGCAGTGCTAGAGACCCCGGGACAACGGGAAAACTGTTTTTT.

J is TRBJ1-6 and V is TRBV20-1; unclear D gene. This CDR3 is built from 13 residues. Germline V gene data show CDR1 as DFQATT and CDR2 as SNEGSKA (reference sequence). Trimming pared 3 bases from V and 6 bases from J, leaving 9 bases between. The CDR3 region is CSASGPRNSPLHF. CDR3 nucleotides: TGCAGTGCTAGCGGACCGCGTAATTCACCCCTCCACTTT.

In this sample, this clonotype turned up a few times. One end of the junction is discordant with germline, which a read error may explain. The chain uses TRBV7-9 and TRBJ2-2; a possible D gene is TRBD1 (5 bases). CDR3 size: 13 residues. Per the germline V gene, CDR1 is SEHNR and CDR2 is FQNEAQ (reference sequence). The CDR3 DNA sequence: TGTGTCAGCAGCTTCGACAGAACCGGGGAGCTGTTTTTT. It codes for CVSSFDRTGELFF.

In its sample, this clonotype was seen many times. The V gene is TRBV29-1, the J gene TRBJ1-2; D is uncertain. V shed 3 bases and J shed 6 bases, with 8 bases lying between them. CDR3 size: 11 residues. Germline assignment: CDR1 SQVTM and CDR2 ANQGSEA. The CDR3, as DNA: TGCAGCGTTGATCACTCGGATGGCTACACCTTC. Amino acid sequence: CSVDHSDGYTF.

This clonotype was seen repeatedly, ten times or more. The rearrangement links TRBV12-3 or TRBV12-4 to TRBJ2-1, with D possibly being TRBD2 (6 bases). The CDR3 is 13 residues long. V was clipped by 6 bases and J by 15 bases, with 21 bases between them. CDR3 DNA: TGTGCCAGCAGCCACTCGGGGACTCCCAGAAGGTTCTTC. Translating it yields CASSHSGTPRRFF.

This clonotype was recorded many times. The chain combines TRBV18 with TRBJ2-2, with D tentatively TRBD2 (6 bases). From germline, CDR1 is KGHSH and CDR2 LQKENI. The CDR3 spans 14 residues. Between the trimmed V and J ends, which lost 6 bases and 4 bases, there was a span of 12 bases. The CDR3 nucleotides are TGTGCCAGCTCTAGGCGGACTATCACCGGGGAGCTGTTTTTT. Amino acids: CASSRRTITGELFF.

The chain has TRBV4-1 and TRBJ1-5; weak D call: TRBD1 (5 bases). V was cut by 4 bases and J by 7 bases, with 17 bases left in between. The CDR3 spans 15 residues. CDR1 MGHRA and CDR2 YSYEKL come from the germline V gene. The CDR3 region is CASSPTGGGGQPQHF. The CDR3 DNA sequence: TGCGCCAGCAGCCCCACCGGGGGAGGAGGACAGCCCCAGCATTTT.

This clonotype was seen just once. One end of the junction varies from germline; a read error may be responsible. The rearrangement uses TRBV18 and TRBJ1-1; D is uncertain. Germline-derived CDR1 and CDR2 are KGHSH and LQKENI. The CDR3 is 15 residues long. This CDR3 is CAISPLQMTGTEAFF. CDR3 bases: TGTGCCATCTCACCTCTCCAGATGACGGGCACTGAAGCTTTCTTT.

This clonotype was observed many times. The chain uses TRBV4-3 and TRBJ2-2, with a possible D match to TRBD2 (6 bases). Germline CDR1 and CDR2: LGHNA and YSLEER. With 0 bases removed from V and 4 bases from J, the gap between germline ends came to 12 bases. This CDR3 comprises 16 residues. The CDR3 is CASSQDLLASTGELFF. The CDR3 DNA sequence: TGCGCCAGCAGCCAAGATCTCCTAGCGAGCACCGGGGAGCTGTTTTTT.

Ten or more counts support this clonotype. The chain uses TRBV11-3 and TRBJ1-1, with D perhaps matching TRBD1 (5 bases). The CDR3 totals 12 residues. Trimming shortened V by 5 bases and J by 8 bases, and 12 bases separated the two germline ends. The germline CDR1 and CDR2 sequences are SGHNT and YENEEA. The CDR3 sequence is CASSPGPGEAFF. The CDR3 DNA follows: TGTGCCAGCAGCCCAGGCCCAGGGGAAGCTTTCTTT.